This TCR beta chain emerged from a study of regulatory T cells in long-lasting Graves disease. Study overall: Newly diagnosed Graves' patients took antithyroid drugs under 3 months.

Time point specified: newly diagnosed GD, antithyroid drugs for less than 3 months. The authors made the TCR library using RNA they extracted from PBMCs. Clinicians diagnosed Graves' disease using American Thyroid Association guidelines. Xi'an, China, was home to the endocrinology department that provided patients. There are 12 residues in the CDR3. The V gene lost 5 bases and the J gene lost 5 bases, with 10 bases spanning the gap. Germline CDR1 reads DFQATT; CDR2 reads SNEGSKA (reference sequence). In building TCR beta libraries, iRepertoire HTBI primers were used together with Arm-PCR of CDR3 regions. TCRdb processed the multiplex PCR reads anew with MiXCR; each CDR3 protein has one entry. The table records approximately 300,000 distinct CDR3 sequences, 15% to 20% of them present only once.

V and J are TRBV20-1 and TRBJ1-5, with D unclear. The source is a female donor with Graves disease. The sample consisted of peripheral blood mononuclear cells (PBMCs), taken at new diagnosis, from a patient treated with antithyroid drugs. The CDR3 is CSAAPEYQPQHF. The CDR3 DNA sequence: TGCAGTGCTGCGCCGGAGTATCAGCCCCAGCATTTT.